The source of this T cell receptor (beta chain) is a study of blood T cell repertoires in COVID-19. Study at large: The United States, Italy and Spain were the sources of the acute and convalescent COVID-19 samples. In each case, the material was cDNA or gDNA derived from T cells, B-cell-depleted T cells, or PBMCs.

The germline V gene encodes CDR1 SGDLS and CDR2 YYNGEE. Trimming left V 4 bases short and J 8 bases short, with 18 bases between. The CDR3 consists of 14 residues. There are a few counts of this clone. How the authors handled the data: Amplifying reference gene primers gave estimates of nucleated cell counts. Profiling relied on immunoSEQ multiplex PCR, and the TCRdb table lists in-frame clones only, not all of them. Clone size and V and J calls were adopted from that table, with D and trimming inferred from the DNA. The sample holds 46,000 or so clones, around four fifths seen once. Sequencing was done on a sample of peripheral blood. The clonotype was recovered from a human donor in a cohort sampled during active COVID-19. The chain couples TRBV9 to TRBJ1-2; D is undetermined. CDR3 in amino acids: CASSPGRGEGGYTF. Here the CDR3 DNA reads TGTGCCAGCAGCCCCGGCCGGGGAGAAGGGGGCTACACCTTC.